This TCR beta chain was identified in a study of blood T cell repertoires in COVID-19. About the study: The samples span acute and convalescent COVID-19 from the United States, Italy and Spain. In each case, the material was cDNA or gDNA derived from T cells, B-cell-depleted T cells, or PBMCs.

CDR3 length: 13 residues. V gave up 4 bases and J gave up 5 bases, with 11 bases separating them. Germline lookup yields CDR1 SGHDT and CDR2 YYEEEE. The authors' processing: Researchers report that nucleated cell counts were estimated from reference gene primer amplification. The data were produced by immunoSEQ multiplex PCR, yet TCRdb's version contains in-frame clones alone and is incomplete. That table gives V, J and clone size, and the DNA gave D and trimming. The repertoire holds about 35,000 clones, roughly 80% seen once, with approximately 9.1% in the top ten. Input material: peripheral blood. The J gene is TRBJ2-3, the V gene TRBV5-6; maybe TRBD1 (6 bases). This TCR was sampled from a man aged 55 to 70 in a cohort sampled during active COVID-19. This CDR3 reads CASSPGQIDTQYF. The CDR3 DNA reads TGTGCCAGCAGCCCTGGACAGATAGATACGCAGTATTTT.